Described below is a single T cell receptor beta chain sequence and its context. Its antigen is unidentified. The data derive from a study of cytomegalovirus exposure and HLA in healthy donors. A multiplex PCR was run with 60 Vbeta primers and 13 Jbeta primers. Here immunoSEQ multiplex PCR was the method, and the copy in TCRdb shows in-frame clones only, minus some. The sample has about 67,000 clones; 80% to 90% are singletons. Whole-study results and caveats: Accurate predictions that matched the HLA-A and HLA-B alleles of most subjects were reportedly made from TCR beta sequences. Testing in vitro showed a few CMV-associated chains specific for CMV antigens.

This CDR3 comprises 15 residues. Unmatched junction bases numbered 7, after V lost 6 bases and J lost 0 bases. Germline V gene sequence: CDR1 MNHEY, CDR2 SVGAGI. Sequencing input: PBMCs. This rearrangement joins TRBV6-5 to TRBJ1-1; the match to TRBD1 covers 7 bases. The receptor's source is a woman younger than 45 in good health and CMV-seronegative. Here the CDR3 DNA reads TGTGCCAGCAGCTCCGAGGGGGCCGTGAACACTGAAGCTTTCTTT. Protein product: CASSSEGAVNTEAFF.